This TCR beta chain is drawn from a study of blood T cells in healthy people across ages. Study results and caveats: Diversity of TCR beta per million T cells declined in a roughly linear way with age.

The length of the CDR3 is 10 residues. The V gene end was trimmed by 6 bases and the J gene end by 6 bases; junction bases not matched to a gene: 2. Germline V gene lookup returns CDR1 SQVTM and CDR2 ANQGSEA. Approximately 9.6 milliliters of peripheral blood were drawn from each donor into EDTA-treated tubes. A sample-barcoded 5' primer and a J-beta primer mix were used in a second PCR of roughly 6 to 11 cycles. TCRdb recomputed calls from the 5' RACE reads with MiXCR, one row per CDR3 protein. The table includes around 1,600,000 distinct CDR3 sequences, about 42% detected once. With regard to this clonotype: The antigen is undetermined.

This sequence was found in a woman aged 18-30 years in good health. V usage is TRBV29-1 and J usage is TRBJ2-7; TRBD1 aligns across 7 bases. Sequencing was done on a sample of blood. CDR3 protein: CSVTGSEQYF. CDR3 bases: TGCAGCGTGACAGGGTCCGAGCAGTACTTC.